This T cell receptor (beta chain) was captured by sequencing in a study of blood T cell repertoires in COVID-19. Study information: Sites in the United States, Italy and Spain provided acute and convalescent COVID-19 samples.

TCRdb keeps only in-frame clones here, not all; method: immunoSEQ multiplex PCR. The top ten hold 2% to 3% of the sample, which has some 100,000 clones, approximately 86% seen once. The V end lost 0 bases, the J end lost 7 bases, and 6 bases lay between the germline ends. Germline V CDR1 and CDR2: LGHDT, YNNKEL (reference sequence). The CDR3 consists of 13 residues. Participants' own reports of clinical history determined their cohort assignment. The study counted Cohort 3 donors as recovered given two negative PCRs, clearance, or symptom resolution. The receptor comes from a woman between 45 and 60 years old who had recovered from COVID-19. The chain recombines TRBV3-1 (or the pseudogene TRBV3-2) with TRBJ2-2; no definite D call. Material: PBMCs or T cells enriched from blood (not recorded which). The CDR3 loop reads CASSQDLRGELFF. The CDR3 DNA reads as TGTGCCAGCAGCCAAGATCTTCGCGGGGAGCTGTTTTTT.